This TCR beta chain was captured in a study of cytomegalovirus exposure and HLA in healthy donors. PCR used 60 Vbeta primers and 13 Jbeta primers. The repertoire was sequenced with immunoSEQ multiplex PCR; TCRdb's copy has only in-frame clones and lacks some. This sample has about 200,000 clones, with more than 75% found just once. The CDR3 has 14 amino acids. Germline V gene data show CDR1 as MNHNS and CDR2 as SASEGT. Trimming pared 8 bases from V and 4 bases from J, leaving 15 bases between. The clonotype comes from a man aged 30 to 39 in good health and CMV-seronegative. Sample: PBMCs. The V and J genes are TRBV6-1 and TRBJ1-5; D gene unclear. The chain's CDR3 is CASWGEITNQPQHF. The CDR3 nucleotides read TGTGCCAGCTGGGGAGAAATTACTAATCAGCCCCAGCATTTT.